The clone carrying this TCR beta chain was seen repeatedly, ten times or more. Its antigen is as yet unknown. The data originate from a study of regulatory T cells in long-lasting Graves disease. In building TCR beta libraries, iRepertoire HTBI primers were used together with Arm-PCR of CDR3 regions. One entry per CDR3 protein results from TCRdb running MiXCR on the multiplex PCR reads. This sample yields roughly 500,000 distinct CDR3 sequences, of which about 22% are seen a single time; about 7% belongs to the top ten. The V gene's germline CDR1 is SQVTM and CDR2 ANQGSEA. This CDR3 is 12 amino acids long. V was pared by 4 bases and J by 8 bases, with 6 bases of the junction left unmatched. Specified time point: persistent/refractory GD, antithyroid drugs over 5 years with positive TRAb. Researchers made the TCR library from RNA that was extracted from PBMCs. Study-wide results and caveats: Among persistent patients, a larger number of public clonotypes were shared (2,741) than among newly diagnosed patients (about 970).

The sequence derives from a female donor with Graves disease. The V and J genes are TRBV29-1 and TRBJ2-5; 8 bases map to TRBD2. This specimen was peripheral blood mononuclear cells (PBMCs), taken when the disease was refractory, from a patient treated with antithyroid drugs. The CDR3 is CSVVLSGITQYF. The CDR3 DNA is TGCAGCGTTGTGCTTAGCGGGATCACCCAGTACTTC.